This T cell receptor beta chain was identified in a study of T-cell memory formation after mild COVID-19. Study details: TCR clusters largely stayed donor specific.

This clonotype has just a few counts. What it recognizes is unknown. At one boundary the junction diverges from the germline segment, which might be a read error. Constant-segment-primed 5'RACE gave TCR alpha and TCR beta cDNA libraries with sample barcodes and UMIs. TCRdb analysed the 5' RACE reads with MiXCR anew, one entry per CDR3 protein. The sample gives about 290,000 distinct CDR3 sequences, approximately 16% of which show up once; roughly 22% is in the top ten. The CDR3 is 10 amino acids. Germline V gives CDR1 MNHEY, CDR2 SVGEGT. Notes on the study in general: Among CD4+ contracting clones, most were CM and EM, and CD8+ ones EMRA.

The TCR was taken from a man between 18 and 29 years old who had mild COVID-19 (a few samples of this study predate the infection). Cell type and time point are not known. V and J are TRBV6-2 or TRBV6-3 and TRBJ2-5; D call uncertain. Sequenced: PBMCs or a T cell subset sorted from them (not recorded which). CDR3 nucleotides: TGTGCCACCGGTCAAGGGACCCAGTACTTC. This translates into CATGQGTQYF.